Listed below are T cell receptor beta chains from one sample, sequenced in a study of T cell responses to AZD1222 COVID-19 vaccine. Generated by immunoSEQ multiplex PCR, the TCRdb table keeps only in-frame clones and is missing some. The sample has 150,000 to 200,000 clones, around 90% seen once. The specimen comprised peripheral blood, sampled on day 0 of AZD1222 vaccination. These receptors were taken from an adult in good health. CDR3s include the opening cysteine and the closing phenylalanine or tryptophan. Fields, in order: V gene, clone size, CDR3 length, J gene, D gene, CDR3 protein, CDR3 DNA. A D gene is named only where the DNA matches it firmly. Size values are once, few and many counts, or a class for expanded clones, and some rows have none.

V: TRBV25-1; size: .; length: 14; J: TRBJ1-5; D: TRBD1; CDR3: CASSPTGSNQPQHF; DNA: TGTGCCAGCAGTCCGACAGGGAGCAATCAGCCCCAGCATTTT
V: TRBV15; size: .; length: 14; J: TRBJ1-2; D: TRBD1; CDR3: CATSSDRGGLGYTF; DNA: TGTGCCACCAGCAGTGACAGGGGAGGACTTGGCTACACCTTC
V: TRBV5-1; size: .; length: 13; J: TRBJ1-1; D: .; CDR3: CASSLVVNTEAFF; DNA: TGCGCCAGCAGCTTAGTGGTGAACACTGAAGCTTTCTTT
V: TRBV30; size: .; length: 11; J: TRBJ1-2; D: .; CDR3: CAWSRAYGYTF; DNA: TGTGCCTGGAGCAGGGCATACGGCTACACCTTC
V: TRBV28; size: .; length: 15; J: TRBJ1-1; D: TRBD1; CDR3: CASRDTGGTNTEAFF; DNA: TGTGCCAGCAGGGACACAGGGGGAACGAACACTGAAGCTTTCTTT
V: TRBV12-3/TRBV12-4; size: .; length: 13; J: TRBJ1-1; D: .; CDR3: CASRYRADTEAFF; DNA: TGTGCCAGCCGATACAGGGCCGACACTGAAGCTTTCTTT
V: TRBV19; size: .; length: 14; J: TRBJ1-2; D: .; CDR3: CASSIGPAPYGYTF; DNA: TGTGCCAGTAGTATAGGCCCAGCTCCCTATGGCTACACCTTC
V: TRBV6-6; size: few; length: 15; J: TRBJ1-4; D: TRBD1; CDR3: CASSFRGTASEKLFF; DNA: TGTGCCAGCAGTTTCCGCGGGACAGCTAGTGAAAAACTGTTTTTT
V: TRBV2; size: .; length: 16; J: TRBJ1-4; D: .; CDR3: CASRLGTVAGNEKLFF; DNA: TGTGCCAGCAGACTAGGGACTGTCGCGGGTAATGAAAAACTGTTTTTT
V: TRBV19; size: .; length: 16; J: TRBJ2-1; D: .; CDR3: CASGVRGGGDYNEQFF; DNA: TGTGCCAGTGGGGTCAGAGGGGGAGGCGACTACAATGAGCAGTTCTTC
V: TRBV6-2/TRBV6-3; size: few; length: 16; J: TRBJ1-1; D: TRBD1; CDR3: CASSSGQGPMNTEAFF; DNA: TGTGCCAGCAGTAGTGGACAGGGCCCGATGAACACTGAAGCTTTCTTT
V: TRBV28; size: .; length: 17; J: TRBJ1-6; D: TRBD1; CDR3: CASSFGTGSSYNSPLHF; DNA: TGTGCCAGCAGTTTTGGGACAGGAAGCTCCTATAATTCACCCCTCCACTTT
V: TRBV29-1; size: .; length: 14; J: TRBJ2-4; D: TRBD1; CDR3: CSVRQGAAKNIQYF; DNA: TGCAGCGTGAGACAGGGGGCTGCCAAAAACATTCAGTACTTC
V: TRBV2; size: .; length: 14; J: TRBJ1-2; D: TRBD1; CDR3: CASTNGDRGPGYTF; DNA: TGTGCCAGCACGAACGGGGACAGGGGACCGGGCTACACCTTC
V: TRBV15; size: .; length: 17; J: TRBJ2-6; D: TRBD1; CDR3: CATRGDRGSLGANVLTF; DNA: TGTGCCACCAGAGGGGACAGAGGATCCCTTGGGGCCAACGTCCTGACTTTC
V: TRBV7-2; size: .; length: 14; J: TRBJ1-1; D: .; CDR3: CASSPVRVNTEAFF; DNA: TGTGCCAGCAGTCCAGTCCGGGTGAACACTGAAGCTTTCTTT
V: TRBV6-5; size: .; length: 13; J: TRBJ1-5; D: TRBD1; CDR3: CAAGGDEVQPQHF; DNA: TGTGCCGCAGGGGGCGATGAGGTTCAGCCCCAGCATTTT
V: TRBV7-9; size: .; length: 16; J: TRBJ1-1; D: .; CDR3: CASSLPLGISNTEAFF; DNA: TGTGCCAGCAGCCTTCCCCTTGGGATTTCGAACACTGAAGCTTTCTTT
V: TRBV18; size: .; length: 14; J: TRBJ1-1; D: .; CDR3: CASSTEQWGTEAFF; DNA: TGTGCCAGCTCGACCGAGCAGTGGGGGACTGAAGCTTTCTTT
V: TRBV20-1; size: .; length: 14; J: TRBJ1-5; D: .; CDR3: CSASPDSPNQPQHF; DNA: TGCAGTGCTAGTCCGGACAGCCCGAATCAGCCCCAGCATTTT
V: TRBV30; size: .; length: 14; J: TRBJ1-5; D: .; CDR3: CAWSSLQTNQPQHF; DNA: TGTGCCTGGAGTTCCCTACAGACCAATCAGCCCCAGCATTTT
V: TRBV7-2; size: .; length: 15; J: TRBJ2-6; D: .; CDR3: CASSPVPGGANVLTF; DNA: TGTGCCAGCAGCCCCGTGCCCGGTGGGGCCAACGTCCTGACTTTC